The 19 T cell receptor beta chains listed next were all sequenced from one sample in a study of T cells in Graves' hyperthyroidism and ophthalmopathy. The source material, RNA transcripts, was used to amplify TCR beta CDR3 regions. During a first-round RT-PCR of the TCR CDR3, the HTBI primer set was used. A single record per CDR3 protein comes from TCRdb applying MiXCR to the multiplex PCR reads. The repertoire holds some 380,000 distinct CDR3 sequences, with 13% as singletons. Sequencing was performed on blood. These TCRs come from a man younger than 40 with Graves' hyperthyroidism that later progressed to Graves' ophthalmopathy.

This clonotype was seen ten or more times. This CDR3 reads CASSKRRGNQPQHF. CDR3 coding DNA: TGTGCCAGTAGTAAGAGACGGGGCAATCAGCCCCAGCATTTT. The V gene is TRBV19, the J gene TRBJ1-5; D not certain. The CDR3 length is 14 residues. Trimming shortened V by 4 bases and J by 2 bases, and 9 bases separated the two germline ends. Germline CDR1 is LNHDA and CDR2 is SQIVND (reference sequence).

The V and J genes are TRBV12-5 and TRBJ2-5; 13 bases line up with TRBD2. The V and J ends lost 3 bases and 5 bases, in that order; junction bases with no gene match: 3. CDR3 size: 15 residues. The germline V gene encodes CDR1 LGHNT and CDR2 FRNRAP. CDR3 coding DNA: TGTGCTAGTGGTTTAGGACTAGCGGGGGATGAGACCCAGTACTTC. It yields the protein CASGLGLAGDETQYF.

This clonotype was observed at least ten times. The genes are TRBV6-1 and TRBJ2-3; D is unresolved. Germline CDR1 reads MNHNS; CDR2 reads SASEGT. There are 14 residues in the CDR3. V lost 6 bases to trimming and J lost 6 bases, with 16 bases between them. The DNA for the CDR3 is TGTGCCAGCAGCCCTACCGCTGGGTGGGATACGCAGTATTTT. The encoded protein is CASSPTAGWDTQYF.

This clonotype was observed a few times. The rearrangement uses TRBV4-2 and TRBJ1-2; D call uncertain. Germline lookup yields CDR1 LGHNA and CDR2 YNFKEQ. This CDR3 has 13 amino acids. The germline V and J ends were trimmed by 1 base and 6 bases, with 9 bases remaining between them. The CDR3 loop reads CASSQATTNGYTF. In DNA form, the CDR3 reads TGTGCCAGCAGCCAAGCTACGACCAATGGCTACACCTTC.

This clonotype was found a few times. An end of the junction differs from the germline gene, which may be a read error. The J gene is TRBJ2-2, the V gene TRBV7-7; a possible D gene is TRBD2 (7 bases). This CDR3 spans 16 amino acids. The germline V gene encodes CDR1 SSHAT and CDR2 FNYEAQ (reference sequence). The CDR3 region is CASSLLRGPNTGELFF. DNA for the CDR3: TGTGCTAGCAGCTTATTGCGGGGGCCAAACACCGGGGAGCTGTTTTTT.

This clonotype was seen repeatedly, ten times or more. V and J are TRBV10-1 and TRBJ1-4, with D possibly TRBD1 on 6 matching bases. Germline V gives CDR1 WNHNN, CDR2 SYGVQD (reference sequence). Trimming cost V 8 bases and J 6 bases, with 13 bases left between them. The CDR3 length is 13 residues. The CDR3 loop reads CASSQGKDEKLFF. The CDR3 DNA reads as TGCGCCAGCTCACAGGGAAAGGATGAAAAACTGTTTTTT.

There are many counts of this clonotype. The genes are TRBV28 and TRBJ1-1; 10 bases align to TRBD1. This CDR3 region has 14 residues. CDR1 MDHEN and CDR2 SYDVKM come from the germline V gene. Trimming at V came to 7 bases and at J to 1 base, leaving 3 bases not matched to a gene. CDR3: CASKGTGENTEAFF. Written as DNA, the CDR3 is TGTGCCAGCAAAGGGACAGGGGAGAACACTGAAGCTTTCTTT.

This clonotype was seen repeatedly, ten times or more. In nucleotides, the CDR3 is TGTGCCAGCAGCTCCGATGGGGGTGGCGACACTGAAGCTTTCTTT. Its translation is CASSSDGGGDTEAFF. The rearrangement joins TRBV7-9 to TRBJ1-1; TRBD1 is a possible D gene (5 bases). The CDR3 consists of 15 residues. Germline V gene data show CDR1 as SEHNR and CDR2 as FQNEAQ (reference sequence). V shed 4 bases and J shed 3 bases, with 15 bases lying between them.

This clonotype occurred a few times. The V and J genes are TRBV5-1 and TRBJ2-5; 8 bases line up with TRBD1. V was clipped by 7 bases and J by 2 bases; unmatched bases: 7. Germline CDR1 and CDR2: SGHRS and YFSETQ. The CDR3 contains 14 residues. CDR3 in amino acids: CASHSTGGQETQYF. CDR3 DNA sequence: TGCGCCAGCCACTCAACAGGGGGGCAAGAGACCCAGTACTTC.

There are a few counts of this clonotype. The chain recombines TRBV20-1 with TRBJ2-2; TRBD2 might be the D (6 bases). The CDR3 sequence is 15 residues long. CDR1 is DFQATT and CDR2 is SNEGSKA in the germline V gene (reference sequence). Between the trimmed V and J ends, which lost 2 bases and 3 bases, there was a span of 13 bases. The CDR3 DNA is TGCAGTGCTAGATTACTAGCTAAGGACACCGGGGAGCTGTTTTTT. The encoded protein is CSARLLAKDTGELFF.

The V and J genes are TRBV24-1 and TRBJ2-1, with D perhaps matching TRBD2 (6 bases). Trimming shortened V by 8 bases and J by 7 bases, and 8 bases separated the two germline ends. The germline V gene has CDR1 KGHDR and CDR2 SFDVKD. CDR3 length: 11 amino acids. The CDR3 nucleotides are TGTGCCACCACTCGGGGGAATGAGCAGTTCTTC. Its translation is CATTRGNEQFF.

The chain is built from TRBV28 and TRBJ2-1; D not resolved. The germline V and J ends were trimmed by 3 bases and 6 bases, with 6 bases remaining between them. Germline CDR1 reads MDHEN; CDR2 reads SYDVKM. CDR3 length equals 12 residues. In DNA form, the CDR3 reads TGTGCCAGCAGTTTGCGGATCAATGAGCAGTTCTTC. Translation gives CASSLRINEQFF.

The V gene is TRBV12-3 or TRBV12-4, the J gene TRBJ2-3; 10 bases are a match to TRBD1. The CDR3 has 16 residues. Unmatched junction bases numbered 1, after V lost 1 base and J lost 0 bases. The CDR3 loop reads CASSLGQGASTDTQYF. The CDR3 DNA reads TGTGCCAGCAGTTTAGGACAGGGGGCAAGCACAGATACGCAGTATTTT.

This clonotype has just a few counts. V usage is TRBV2 and J usage is TRBJ2-7; D is uncertain. The CDR3 is 14 residues long. The germline V and J ends were trimmed by 7 bases and 1 base, with 14 bases remaining between them. From germline, CDR1 is SNHLY and CDR2 FYNNEI. The CDR3 DNA reads as TGTGCCAGCACCAGCTCCGGGCTATCCTACGAGCAGTACTTC. Protein product: CASTSSGLSYEQYF.

This clonotype was recorded many times. The CDR3 DNA sequence: TGCAGTGCTACCGGCCCGGGAACAGATACGCAGTATTTT. It codes for CSATGPGTDTQYF. The rearrangement links TRBV20-1 to TRBJ2-3, with D maybe TRBD2 (5 bases). CDR1 and CDR2 (germline): DFQATT, SNEGSKA (reference sequence). Trimming left V 4 bases short and J 3 bases short, with 11 bases between. The CDR3 length is 13 residues.

The table lists this clonotype with many counts. V and J are TRBV11-2 and TRBJ2-5; no definite D call. The CDR3 has 10 amino acids. Germline assignment: CDR1 SGHAT and CDR2 FQNNGV. V shed 6 bases and J shed 4 bases, with 3 bases lying between them. CDR3 in DNA: TGTGCCAGCAGGGGAGAGACCCAGTACTTC. Its protein is CASRGETQYF.

For this clonotype: With a much larger clone just one base away, this may be a read error. The rearrangement uses TRBV5-1 and TRBJ1-3; D is uncertain. Germline lookup yields CDR1 SGHRS and CDR2 YFSETQ. This CDR3 contains 13 residues. CDR3 sequence: CASRADSGNTMYF. The CDR3 DNA reads as TGCGCCAGCAGGGCAGACTCTGGAAACACCATGTATTTT. The whole variable domain, remainder taken from reference TRBV5-1 and TRBJ1-3, is KAGVTQTPRYLIKTRGQQVTLSCSPISGHRSVSWYQQTPGQGLQFLFEYFSETQRNKGNFPGRFSGRQFSNSRSEMNVSTLELGDSALYLCASRADSGNTMYFGEGSWLTVV.

This clonotype was detected only a few times. The J gene is TRBJ2-7, the V gene TRBV30; a possible D gene is TRBD1 (7 bases). V lost 0 bases and J lost 4, with 13 bases in between. This CDR3 is built from 14 residues. The germline V gene has CDR1 GTSNPN and CDR2 SVGIG (reference sequence). The CDR3 protein is CAWSVGGGRYEQYF. In nucleotides, the CDR3 is TGTGCCTGGAGTGTTGGAGGGGGCCGATACGAGCAGTACTTC.

This chain links TRBV29-1 with TRBJ1-2; D perhaps matches TRBD1 (6 bases). The CDR3 is 15 amino acids. V was clipped by 2 bases and J by 8 bases, with 21 bases between them. Germline CDR1 is SQVTM and CDR2 is ANQGSEA. The CDR3 loop reads CSVESRGTGVGGYTF. DNA for the CDR3: TGCAGCGTTGAAAGCAGGGGAACGGGAGTTGGAGGCTACACCTTC.